This TCR beta chain stems from a study of PD-1 blockade in classical Hodgkin lymphoma. General study points: Newly diagnosed patients reportedly trailed healthy donors in baseline TCR diversity. Individuals initiating nivolumab under 1 year after ASCT were excluded.

Time point meaning: cycle 4 day 1 (C4D1), after 6 weeks of nivolumab. Every patient was affected by relapse after autologous stem cell transplantation, while exposure to brentuximab vedotin was not uniform. This clone was counted between two and nine times. The antigen remains unidentified. The CDR3 has 15 amino acids. Unmatched junction bases numbered 11, after V lost 2 bases and J lost 9 bases. The germline CDR1 and CDR2 sequences are MNHEY and SMNVEV (reference sequence). Libraries were prepared by immunoSEQ multiplex PCR; TCRdb keeps only in-frame clonotypes and omits some of them. The data hold 19,000 or so clones, with more than 70% observed a single time.

This specimen was peripheral blood mononuclear cells (PBMCs), taken before the fourth cycle of nivolumab. This receptor was taken from a human donor with classical Hodgkin lymphoma. The chain recombines TRBV27 with TRBJ1-2; 8 nucleotides agree with TRBD1. CDR3 coding DNA: TGTGCCAGCAGTTTACGGGGACAGGTAGGGAGGAGCTACACCTTC. Amino acid sequence: CASSLRGQVGRSYTF.